Below are 10 T cell receptor beta chains sequenced from a single sample in a study of OX40 agonist ivuxolimab in advanced cancers. Produced via immunoSEQ multiplex PCR; TCRdb's table is partial and in-frame only. The sample lists 35,000 or so clones; about 80% were seen once. The sequences come from CD4+ or CD8+ T cells sorted from blood, collected in a trial of the OX40 agonist ivuxolimab. Receptors were obtained from an adult with an advanced solid tumor such as melanoma, head and neck, liver or kidney cancer.

The V and J genes are TRBV25-1 and TRBJ2-1, with D tentatively TRBD1 or TRBD2 (5 bases each). The CDR3 extends over 16 amino acids. V was clipped by 4 bases and J by 3 bases, with 16 bases between them. The germline CDR1 and CDR2 sequences are MGHDK and SYGVNS. The CDR3 loop is CASSVSDGAGYNEQFF. The CDR3 coding sequence is TGTGCCAGCAGTGTATCCGACGGGGCCGGCTACAATGAGCAGTTCTTC.

The J gene is TRBJ2-1, the V gene TRBV13, with D perhaps TRBD2 (6 bases). The V gene's germline CDR1 is PRHDT and CDR2 FYEKMQ (reference sequence). This CDR3 contains 17 residues. Trimming removed 1 base from V and 6 bases from J, with 19 bases in between. CDR3 loop: CASSLVGGLRGVNEQFF. CDR3 nucleotide sequence: TGTGCCAGCAGCTTAGTAGGAGGGCTTCGGGGCGTCAATGAGCAGTTCTTC.

The chain links TRBV4-2 to TRBJ1-3, with 8 bases matching TRBD1. CDR1 is LGHNA and CDR2 is YNFKEQ in the germline V gene. The V gene end was trimmed by 4 bases and the J gene end by 4 bases; junction bases not matched to a gene: 18. This CDR3 contains 19 residues. The CDR3 DNA reads TGTGCCAGCAGCCGAACCGGGACAGGTAAAGGGCCCGCGGGAAACACCATATATTTT. Translation: CASSRTGTGKGPAGNTIYF.

This clone was detected once. The chain is built from TRBV9 and TRBJ2-7; 8 bases are shared with TRBD1. J lost 2 bases, V lost 3 bases, and 4 bases had no gene match. The germline V gene has CDR1 SGDLS and CDR2 YYNGEE. The CDR3 contains 14 residues. The CDR3 DNA sequence: TGTGCCAGCAGCGCTGGACAGGGCACCTACGAGCAGTACTTC. Translation gives CASSAGQGTYEQYF.

The V gene is TRBV27, the J gene TRBJ2-7; D may be TRBD1 (5 bases). Trimming left V 2 bases short and J 5 bases short, with 10 bases between. Germline-derived CDR1 and CDR2 are MNHEY and SMNVEV (reference sequence). The CDR3 runs 13 residues. Written as DNA, the CDR3 is TGTGCCAGCAGTTTAGGACAATTCGACGAGCAGTACTTC. Amino acid sequence: CASSLGQFDEQYF.

The rearrangement uses TRBV19 and TRBJ2-5, with 9 bases fitting TRBD1. This CDR3 region has 15 residues. CDR1 is LNHDA, CDR2 SQIVND, per germline (reference sequence). J lost 5 bases, V lost 4 bases, and 8 bases had no gene match. The CDR3 loop is CASSRDRVEGETQYF. The CDR3 DNA is TGTGCCAGTAGTAGGGACAGGGTGGAAGGCGAGACCCAGTACTTC.

In DNA, the CDR3 is TGTGCCAGCAGCCTAGACGGCGGCTTTAATGCAGATACGCAGTATTTT. It translates to CASSLDGGFNADTQYF. The chain employs TRBV4-2 and TRBJ2-3; D gene uncertain. CDR1 is LGHNA, CDR2 YNFKEQ, per germline. This CDR3 has 16 residues. Trimming left V 4 bases short and J 4 bases short, with 18 bases between.

The J gene is TRBJ1-3, the V gene TRBV10-3; no definite D call. The germline gives CDR1 ENHRY, CDR2 SYGVKD. Deletions cut 10 bases from V and 0 bases from J, with 7 bases between. The CDR3 is 12 amino acids. CDR3 coding DNA: TGTGCCACGGCAAACTCTGGAAACACCATATATTTT. Its protein product is CATANSGNTIYF.

The chain uses TRBV4-1 and TRBJ1-1; the D is unclear. Germline V gene data show CDR1 as MGHRA and CDR2 as YSYEKL. CDR3 length: 16 amino acids. Trimming left V 1 base short and J 1 base short, with 13 bases between. For the CDR3, the DNA is TGCGCCAGCAGCCAAGGGACGGACTTTCCGAACACTGAAGCTTTCTTT. Encoded protein: CASSQGTDFPNTEAFF.

The chain employs TRBV4-2 and TRBJ2-7; possible D gene TRBD2, 7 bases. This CDR3 has 14 amino acids. CDR1 and CDR2 from the germline V gene are LGHNA and YNFKEQ. V dropped 4 bases and J dropped 2 bases, with 12 bases sitting between them. Here the CDR3 reads CASSPGGQAYEQYF. The CDR3 DNA is TGTGCCAGCAGCCCGGGGGGCCAGGCCTACGAGCAGTACTTC.